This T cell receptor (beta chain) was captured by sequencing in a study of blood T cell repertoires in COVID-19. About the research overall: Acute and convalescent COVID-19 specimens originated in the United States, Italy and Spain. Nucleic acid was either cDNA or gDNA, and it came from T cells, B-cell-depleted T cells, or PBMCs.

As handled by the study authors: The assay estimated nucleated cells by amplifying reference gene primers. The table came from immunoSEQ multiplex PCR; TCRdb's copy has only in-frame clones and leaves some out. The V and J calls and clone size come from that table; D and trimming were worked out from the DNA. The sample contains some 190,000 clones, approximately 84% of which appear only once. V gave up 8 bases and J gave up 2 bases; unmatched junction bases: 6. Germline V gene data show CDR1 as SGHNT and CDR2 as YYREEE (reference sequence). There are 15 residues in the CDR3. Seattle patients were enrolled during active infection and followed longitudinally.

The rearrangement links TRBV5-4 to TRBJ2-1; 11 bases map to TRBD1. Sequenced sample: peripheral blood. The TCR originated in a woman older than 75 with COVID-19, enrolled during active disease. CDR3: CASEGQGVPYNEQFF. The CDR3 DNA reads TGTGCCAGTGAGGGACAGGGGGTTCCCTACAATGAGCAGTTCTTC. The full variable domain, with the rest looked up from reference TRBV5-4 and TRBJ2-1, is ETGVTQSPTHLIKTRGQQVTLRCSSQSGHNTVSWYQQALGQGPQFIFQYYREEENGRGNFPPRFSGLQFPNYSSELNVNALELDDSALYLCASEGQGVPYNEQFFGPGTRLTVL.